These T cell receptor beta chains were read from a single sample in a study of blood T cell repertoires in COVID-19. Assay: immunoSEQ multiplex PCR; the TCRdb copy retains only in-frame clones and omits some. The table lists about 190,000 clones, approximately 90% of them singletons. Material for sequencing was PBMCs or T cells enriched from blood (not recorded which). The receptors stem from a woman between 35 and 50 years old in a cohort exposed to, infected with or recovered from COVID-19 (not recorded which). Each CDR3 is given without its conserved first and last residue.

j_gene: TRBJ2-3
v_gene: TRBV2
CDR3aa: ASRPGLAGGLTDTQY

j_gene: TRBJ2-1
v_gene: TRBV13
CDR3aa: ASSSRDRGYNEQF

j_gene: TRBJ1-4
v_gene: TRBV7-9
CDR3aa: ASSPLTGMAAKLF

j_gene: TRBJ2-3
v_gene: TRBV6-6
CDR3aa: ASRQGSDTQY

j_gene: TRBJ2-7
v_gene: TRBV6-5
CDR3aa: ASRGLGHGDEQY

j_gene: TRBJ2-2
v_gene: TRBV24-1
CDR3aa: ATRGRTGDTPGELF

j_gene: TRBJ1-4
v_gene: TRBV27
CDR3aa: ASSQTGGGEKLF

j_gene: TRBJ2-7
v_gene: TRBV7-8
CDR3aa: ASSWAPYEQY

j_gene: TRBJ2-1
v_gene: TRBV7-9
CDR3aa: ASSLVLAGRGEQF

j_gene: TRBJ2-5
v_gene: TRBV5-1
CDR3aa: ASSLSAGAEGAQY

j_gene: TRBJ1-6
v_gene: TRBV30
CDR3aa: AWSVELSSNSPLH

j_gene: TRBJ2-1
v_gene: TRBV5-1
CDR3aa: ASSLEPGGSYNEQF

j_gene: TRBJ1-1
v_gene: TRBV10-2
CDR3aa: ASSQTGAEAF

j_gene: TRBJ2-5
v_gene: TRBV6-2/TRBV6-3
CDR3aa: ASSYSLAQETQY

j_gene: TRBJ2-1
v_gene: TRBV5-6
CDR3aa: ASSFIFRGNEQF

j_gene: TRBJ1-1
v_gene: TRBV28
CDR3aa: ASSGATPGGAF

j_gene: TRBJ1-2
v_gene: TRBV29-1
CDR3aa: SVIGQKYGYT

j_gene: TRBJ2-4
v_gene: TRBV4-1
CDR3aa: ASSQERQGAKNIQY

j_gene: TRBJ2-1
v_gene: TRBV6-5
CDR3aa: ASRASGRNRNEQF

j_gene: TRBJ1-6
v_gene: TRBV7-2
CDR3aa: ASSLGATSYSPLH

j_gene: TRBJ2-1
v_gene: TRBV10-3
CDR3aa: AINPHGGAGEQF

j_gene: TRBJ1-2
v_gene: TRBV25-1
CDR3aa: ASSGLGFYGYT

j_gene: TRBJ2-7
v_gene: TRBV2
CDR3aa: ASSGTGGYEQY

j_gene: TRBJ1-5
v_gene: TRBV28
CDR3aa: ASSLMGRAGGRGYQPQH

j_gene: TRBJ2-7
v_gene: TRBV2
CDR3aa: ASSEAGQASYEQY

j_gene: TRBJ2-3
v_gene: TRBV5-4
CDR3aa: ASSAGTSGRGTDTQY

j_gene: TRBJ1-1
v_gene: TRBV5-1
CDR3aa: ASSFEGWDTEAF

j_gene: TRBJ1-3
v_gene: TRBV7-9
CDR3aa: ASSVGVTSGNTIY

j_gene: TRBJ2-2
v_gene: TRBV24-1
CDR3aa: ATSVDRGPTGELF

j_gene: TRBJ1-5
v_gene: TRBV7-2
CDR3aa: ASSPGVRNQPQH

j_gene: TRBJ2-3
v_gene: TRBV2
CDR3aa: ASRRHLSDSPTDTQY

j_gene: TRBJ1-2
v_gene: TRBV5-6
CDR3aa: ASSLGTGGHGYT

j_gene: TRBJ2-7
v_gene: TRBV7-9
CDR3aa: ASSLAEAGGSYEQY

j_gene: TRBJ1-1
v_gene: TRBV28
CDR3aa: ASSLLTGDTEAF

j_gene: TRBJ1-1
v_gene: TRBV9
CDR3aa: ASSQEVNTEAF

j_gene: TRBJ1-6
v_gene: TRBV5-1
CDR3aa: ASSLSPGDNSPLH

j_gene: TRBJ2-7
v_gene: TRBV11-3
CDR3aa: ASSLVLAGGPHEQY

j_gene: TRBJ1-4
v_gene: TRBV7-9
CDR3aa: ASSSGTGLNEKLF

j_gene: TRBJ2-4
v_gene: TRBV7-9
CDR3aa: ASSLTGAKNIQY

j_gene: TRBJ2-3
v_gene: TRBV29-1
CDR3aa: SVEEGRGRTDTQY

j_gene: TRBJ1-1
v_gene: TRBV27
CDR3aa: ASGPERANTEAF

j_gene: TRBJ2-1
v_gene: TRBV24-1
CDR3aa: ATSDFGTGSDEQF

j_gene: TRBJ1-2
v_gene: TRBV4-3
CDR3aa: ASSQLTADYGYT

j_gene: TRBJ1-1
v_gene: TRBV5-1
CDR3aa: ASSSTARGQLNTEAF

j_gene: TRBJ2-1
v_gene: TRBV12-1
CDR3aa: ASSFGDWEREGQSEQF

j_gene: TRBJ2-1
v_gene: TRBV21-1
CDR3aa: ASSKAGAGSYNEQF

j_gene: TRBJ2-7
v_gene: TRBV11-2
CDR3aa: ASNLGEYEQY

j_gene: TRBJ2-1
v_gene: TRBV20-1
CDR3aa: SASLLILWNEQF

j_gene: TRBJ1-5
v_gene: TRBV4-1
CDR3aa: ASSQGLVQPQH

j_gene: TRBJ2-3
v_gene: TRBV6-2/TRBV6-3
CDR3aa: ASSTTWTSGRSRGTDTQY

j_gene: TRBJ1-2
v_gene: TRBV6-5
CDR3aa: ASSLGTGEVGYT

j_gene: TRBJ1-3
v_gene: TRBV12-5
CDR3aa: ASGPGGGNTIY

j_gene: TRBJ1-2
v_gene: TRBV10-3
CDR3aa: AISGPTGYGYT

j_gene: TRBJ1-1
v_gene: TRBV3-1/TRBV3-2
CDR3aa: ASSHFAEKREAF

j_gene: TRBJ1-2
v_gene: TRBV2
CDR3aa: ASSDSGVVRGYT

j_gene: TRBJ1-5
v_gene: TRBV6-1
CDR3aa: ASSERQEAYQPQH

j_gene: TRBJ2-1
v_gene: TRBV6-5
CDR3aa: ASTAGREIYNEQF

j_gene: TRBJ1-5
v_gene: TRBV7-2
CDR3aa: ASSFPGNQPQH

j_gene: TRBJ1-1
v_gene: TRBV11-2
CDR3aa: ASIPVGGTEAF

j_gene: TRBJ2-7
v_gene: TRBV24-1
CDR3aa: ATSDSGDSTYEQY